Below, 32 T cell receptor beta chains from the same sample are listed, as sequenced in a study of cytomegalovirus exposure and HLA in healthy donors. Primers for the PCR totalled 60 Vbeta and 13 Jbeta. Method: immunoSEQ multiplex PCR; TCRdb's copy keeps in-frame clones and lacks some. Seen here are approximately 210,000 clones, about four fifths observed once, and the top ten hold 4.5% to 7%. Specimen: PBMCs. The receptors here all came from a man aged 35-49 years in good health and CMV-seropositive.

This clone showed up just once. This chain links TRBV10-3 with TRBJ2-1; 14 bases agree with TRBD2. This CDR3 contains 19 residues. V lost 3 bases and J lost 2; bases outside the gene matches: 9. The germline CDR1 and CDR2 sequences are ENHRY and SYGVKD. CDR3 sequence: CAISDSTSGRAGPYNEQFF. Written as DNA, the CDR3 is TGTGCCATCAGTGATTCGACTAGCGGGAGGGCCGGCCCCTACAATGAGCAGTTCTTC.

The V and J genes are TRBV6-5 and TRBJ2-7; the match to TRBD2 covers 8 bases. The junction had 4 bases not matched to a gene; V was cut back by 6 bases and J by 0 bases. The CDR3 loop spans 14 amino acids. The germline V gene encodes CDR1 MNHEY and CDR2 SVGAGI. CDR3 sequence: CASRRGVGSYEQYV. The CDR3 DNA is TGTGCCAGCAGGCGGGGGGTGGGCTCCTACGAGCAGTACGTC.

This chain connects TRBV2 to TRBJ2-2, with TRBD1 matching 9 bases. CDR1 is SNHLY and CDR2 is FYNNEI in the germline V gene. CDR3 length equals 19 residues. V trimming: 4 bases; J trimming: 3 bases; junction bases outside the gene matches: 15. Here the CDR3 reads CASSGHGTGLRTDTGELFF. In DNA, the CDR3 is TGTGCCAGCAGTGGTCACGGGACAGGGCTACGTACAGACACCGGGGAGCTGTTTTTT.

CDR3 sequence: CASSQVQGPYEQYV. The CDR3 nucleotides read TGCGCCAGCAGCCAAGTACAGGGACCCTACGAGCAGTACGTC. The V call is TRBV4-1, the J call TRBJ2-7; a possible D gene is TRBD1 (6 bases). Germline CDR1 reads MGHRA; CDR2 reads YSYEKL. CDR3 length equals 14 residues. Trimming pared 1 base from V and 2 bases from J, leaving 9 bases between.

The chain recombines TRBV7-3 with TRBJ2-1; 7 bases are a match to TRBD1. The length of the CDR3 is 13 residues. The germline gives CDR1 SGHTA, CDR2 FQGTGA. Trimming at V came to 5 bases and at J to 7 bases, leaving 5 bases not matched to a gene. CDR3 bases: TGTGCCAGCAGCCTCGAGACAGGGAATGAGCAGTTCTTC. It codes for CASSLETGNEQFF.

The chain joins TRBV19 to TRBJ2-1, with D possibly being TRBD1 (5 bases). The CDR3 has 14 amino acids. With 7 bases removed from V and 0 bases from J, the gap between germline ends came to 10 bases. Germline V gene data show CDR1 as LNHDA and CDR2 as SQIVND (reference sequence). Here the CDR3 reads CASMRQSSYNEQFF. Written as DNA, the CDR3 is TGTGCCAGTATGAGACAGAGCTCCTACAATGAGCAGTTCTTC. The variable domain in full, with the rest retrieved from reference TRBV19 and TRBJ2-1, is DGGITQSPKYLFRKEGQNVTLSCEQNLNHDAMYWYRQDPGQGLRLIYYSQIVNDFQKGDIAEGYSVSREKKESFPLTVTSAQKNPTAFYLCASMRQSSYNEQFFGPGTRLTVL.

The CDR3 loop reads CASSLLWDRSYEQYV. In DNA, the CDR3 is TGTGCCAGCAGCTTATTGTGGGACAGGTCCTACGAGCAGTACGTC. The rearrangement joins TRBV7-2 to TRBJ2-7; 8 positions match TRBD1. The junction had 4 bases not matched to a gene; V was cut back by 2 bases and J by 1 base. This CDR3 region has 15 residues. Germline V CDR1 and CDR2: SGHTA, FQGNSA.

The chain is built from TRBV7-7 and TRBJ2-1; D is undetermined. The germline V gene encodes CDR1 SSHAT and CDR2 FNYEAQ (reference sequence). This CDR3 is built from 15 residues. Trimming pared 5 bases from V and 0 bases from J, leaving 11 bases between. The CDR3, as DNA: TGTGCCAGCAGCCAAGCCCCTAGCTCCTACAATGAGCAGTTCTTC. Protein sequence: CASSQAPSSYNEQFF. Complete variable domain (other parts from reference TRBV7-7 and TRBJ2-1): GAGVSQSPRYKVTKRGQDVTLRCDPISSHATLYWYQQALGQGPEFLTYFNYEAQPDKSGLPSDRFSAERPEGSISTLTIQRTEQRDSAMYRCASSQAPSSYNEQFFGPGTRLTVL.

This clone came up a few times. The chain combines TRBV9 with TRBJ2-5; 7 nucleotides line up with TRBD1. CDR3 length equals 15 residues. Germline-derived CDR1 and CDR2 are SGDLS and YYNGEE. Trimming cost V 2 bases and J 3 bases; bases outside gene matches: 7. In DNA, the CDR3 is TGTGCCAGCAGCGTCACCGGGACAGAAAAAGAGACCCAGTACTTC. Translation: CASSVTGTEKETQYF. Looking up the rest from reference TRBV9 and TRBJ2-5 gives the full variable domain: DSGVTQTPKHLITATGQRVTLRCSPRSGDLSVYWYQQSLDQGLQFLIQYYNGEERAKGNILERFSAQQFPDLHSELNLSSLELGDSALYFCASSVTGTEKETQYFGPGTRLLVL.

The chain employs TRBV6-5 and TRBJ1-2; D might be TRBD1 (6 bases). Germline V lookup: CDR1 MNHEY, CDR2 SVGAGI. The CDR3 runs to 14 residues. Trimming took 7 bases from V and 6 from J, leaving 18 bases between them. CDR3 sequence reads: CASTLKGPGDGYTF. The CDR3 DNA follows: TGTGCCAGCACCTTAAAGGGTCCAGGGGATGGCTACACCTTC.

This clone was seen only a few times. The chain links TRBV11-2 to TRBJ2-3; D perhaps matches TRBD2 (6 bases). V lost 2 bases and J 0 bases, leaving 6 bases between the germline ends. The CDR3 is 14 residues long. Germline CDR1 and CDR2: SGHAT and FQNNGV. The CDR3 loop is CASSLLASTDTQYF. The CDR3 coding sequence is TGTGCCAGCAGCTTACTAGCGAGCACAGATACGCAGTATTTT.

V gene TRBV7-6 combines with J gene TRBJ2-1, with TRBD2 matching 8 bases. V lost 5 bases to trimming and J lost 12 bases; unmatched junction nucleotides: 9. This CDR3 has 13 amino acids. Germline CDR1 is SGHVS and CDR2 is FNYEAQ. CDR3: CASSQNPGLGQFF. DNA of the CDR3: TGTGCCAGCAGCCAAAATCCGGGACTAGGGCAGTTCTTC.

V is TRBV5-1 and J is TRBJ2-1, with 7 bases identical to TRBD2. This CDR3 is 14 amino acids long. Germline-derived CDR1 and CDR2 are SGHRS and YFSETQ. Unmatched junction bases numbered 4, after V lost 7 bases and J lost 0 bases. The DNA of the CDR3 is TGCGCCAGCTTTACGGGAGGCTCCTACAATGAGCAGTTCTTC. It yields the protein CASFTGGSYNEQFF.

This chain joins TRBV5-5 and TRBJ1-5, with D tentatively TRBD1 (5 bases). The germline V gene has CDR1 SGHKS and CDR2 YYEKEE (reference sequence). V was shortened by 4 bases and J by 5 bases, with 10 bases between the two germline ends. The CDR3 length is 13 residues. The DNA for the CDR3 is TGTGCCAGCAGCCAGGGATTGGATCAGCCCCAGCATTTT. Protein sequence: CASSQGLDQPQHF.

V usage is TRBV6-5 and J usage is TRBJ1-1; a weak D match, TRBD1 (5 bases). CDR1 and CDR2 (germline): MNHEY, SVGAGI. This CDR3 has 14 residues. Trimming took off 7 bases at V and 2 bases at J, with 14 bases between the two ends. In DNA, the CDR3 is TGTGCCAGCATCCGAGACAGCACTAACACTGAAGCTTTCTTT. Protein sequence: CASIRDSTNTEAFF.

The rearrangement uses TRBV11-3 and TRBJ1-4; 10 nucleotides align to TRBD1. V dropped 5 bases and J dropped 7; count of bases not matched to a gene: 7. This CDR3 contains 15 residues. CDR1 is SGHNT and CDR2 is YENEEA in the germline V gene. The CDR3 spells CASSRPTGGLEKLFF. The DNA of the CDR3 is TGTGCCAGCAGCCGTCCGACAGGGGGCCTTGAAAAACTGTTTTTT. Supplemented by reference TRBV11-3 and TRBJ1-4, the full variable domain reads EAGVVQSPRYKIIEKKQPVAFWCNPISGHNTLYWYLQNLGQGPELLIRYENEEAVDDSQLPKDRFSAERLKGVDSTLKIQPAELGDSAVYLCASSRPTGGLEKLFFGSGTQLSVL.

This clone was observed many times. The CDR3 sequence: CASSFPPGQGRMNTEAFF. Written as DNA, the CDR3 is TGTGCCAGCAGTTTCCCGCCGGGACAGGGGAGGATGAACACTGAAGCTTTCTTT. V and J are TRBV28 and TRBJ1-1, with 10 bases aligning to TRBD1. Germline V lookup: CDR1 MDHEN, CDR2 SYDVKM. The CDR3 extends over 18 amino acids. V gave up 3 bases and J gave up 0 bases; unmatched junction bases: 10.

The chain uses TRBV29-1 and TRBJ2-7, with a tentative D call TRBD2 (5 bases). This CDR3 is built from 11 residues. Germline assignment: CDR1 SQVTM and CDR2 ANQGSEA. Trimming pared 4 bases from V and 6 bases from J, leaving 10 bases between. The CDR3 DNA reads as TGCAGCGTTGTAGTGGGAGCCGAGCAGTACTTC. It yields the protein CSVVVGAEQYF.

The V call is TRBV19, the J call TRBJ2-1; possible D gene TRBD1, 5 bases. The CDR3 has 15 residues. Germline assignment: CDR1 LNHDA and CDR2 SQIVND (reference sequence). V was shortened by 6 bases and J by 2 bases, with 14 bases between the two germline ends. The DNA for the CDR3 is TGTGCCAGTAGCATCTTAGGGGTCGCCTACAATGAGCAGTTCTTC. Its protein is CASSILGVAYNEQFF.

The gene calls are TRBV5-4 and TRBJ1-1; TRBD1 matches 8 bases. V gave up 4 bases and J gave up 2 bases; unmatched junction bases: 7. The CDR3 has 15 amino acids. From germline, CDR1 is SGHNT and CDR2 YYREEE (reference sequence). The chain's CDR3 is CASSPESGGNTEAFF. CDR3 nucleotide sequence: TGTGCCAGCAGCCCGGAATCAGGGGGCAACACTGAAGCTTTCTTT.

The chain recombines TRBV19 with TRBJ2-1; 10 nucleotides align to TRBD2. Germline V lookup: CDR1 LNHDA, CDR2 SQIVND (reference sequence). CDR3 length equals 15 residues. With 0 bases clipped from V and 8 bases from J, the junction kept 4 bases outside the gene matches. This CDR3 is CASSIDLTSGYEQFF. CDR3 bases: TGTGCCAGTAGTATAGATCTGACTAGCGGGTATGAGCAGTTCTTC. The full variable domain, completed using reference TRBV19 and TRBJ2-1, is DGGITQSPKYLFRKEGQNVTLSCEQNLNHDAMYWYRQDPGQGLRLIYYSQIVNDFQKGDIAEGYSVSREKKESFPLTVTSAQKNPTAFYLCASSIDLTSGYEQFFGPGTRLTVL.

The chain employs TRBV18 and TRBJ1-2, with D perhaps matching TRBD1 (6 bases). V was shortened by 3 bases and J by 4 bases, with 18 bases between the two germline ends. CDR3 length: 16 amino acids. Per germline, CDR1 KGHSH and CDR2 LQKENI. The CDR3 DNA reads as TGTGCCAGCTCACCGGGAATCGGGGAAGGGGGCTATGGCTACACCTTC. Encoded protein: CASSPGIGEGGYGYTF.

In its sample, this clone was seen once. The chain couples TRBV5-1 to TRBJ2-1; 7 bases align to TRBD2. The CDR3 consists of 15 residues. V gave up 0 bases and J gave up 5 bases; unmatched junction bases: 5. Germline CDR1 SGHRS, CDR2 YFSETQ. The CDR3 nucleotides read TGCGCCAGCAGCTTGGGCGGGGGAACTCACAATGAGCAGTTCTTC. Its translation is CASSLGGGTHNEQFF.

The genes are TRBV29-1 and TRBJ1-1; D not certain. From germline, CDR1 is SQVTM and CDR2 ANQGSEA. The CDR3 runs 12 residues. CDR3 nucleotides: TGCGTTGCTTGGAGGGTGGGGACTGAAGCTTTCTTT. This codes for CVAWRVGTEAFF.

This clone was detected a few times. The chain is built from TRBV27 and TRBJ2-3; D not resolved. Germline CDR1 reads MNHEY; CDR2 reads SMNVEV (reference sequence). The CDR3 extends over 13 amino acids. Trimming pared 0 bases from V and 6 bases from J, leaving 7 bases between. The CDR3 bases are TGTGCCAGCAGTTTATCGATCGGGGATACGCAGTATTTT. Amino acid sequence: CASSLSIGDTQYF.

The rearrangement links TRBV25-1 to TRBJ2-7, with D perhaps TRBD2 (6 bases). Germline CDR1 MGHDK, CDR2 SYGVNS. V lost 4 bases and J 2 bases, leaving 15 bases between the germline ends. CDR3 size: 15 residues. CDR3 region: CASSGFGTVTYEQYF. CDR3 nucleotide sequence: TGTGCCAGCAGTGGGTTCGGGACTGTTACCTACGAGCAGTACTTC.

This clone was recorded only once. The chain links TRBV12-5 to TRBJ2-1; 13 nucleotides match TRBD2. The CDR3 runs to 21 residues. Trimming cost V 0 bases and J 0 bases; bases outside gene matches: 11. Germline V gene sequence: CDR1 LGHNT, CDR2 FRNRAP. CDR3: CASGLVIGLAGDPSSYNEQFF. CDR3 nucleotides: TGTGCTAGTGGTTTGGTAATCGGACTAGCGGGAGACCCTAGCTCCTACAATGAGCAGTTCTTC.

This clone was picked up one time. This chain joins TRBV9 and TRBJ2-3; the match to TRBD2 covers 14 bases. Germline loops: CDR1 SGDLS, CDR2 YYNGEE. V lost 3 bases, J lost 3 bases, and 3 bases stayed unmatched. The CDR3 spans 16 residues. Written as DNA, the CDR3 is TGTGCCAGCAGCGCGACTAGCGGGAGGGGTACAGATACGCAGTATTTT. Its translation is CASSATSGRGTDTQYF.

The rearrangement joins TRBV5-1 to TRBJ2-1; TRBD2 matches 7 bases. The CDR3 sequence is 15 residues long. The V gene end was trimmed by 0 bases and the J gene end by 4 bases; junction bases not matched to a gene: 4. The germline V gene encodes CDR1 SGHRS and CDR2 YFSETQ. Here the CDR3 DNA reads TGCGCCAGCAGCTTGGCTCTAGCGGAATACAATGAGCAGTTCTTC. This encodes CASSLALAEYNEQFF.

The chain links TRBV4-1 to TRBJ2-2; 8 bases line up with TRBD2. Germline trimming cut 4 bases from V and 8 bases from J; bases unmatched to any gene: 24. The CDR3 is 20 amino acids. Germline CDR1 is MGHRA and CDR2 is YSYEKL. CDR3 protein: CASSLTRSSMSGRRAGELFF. The DNA for the CDR3 is TGCGCCAGCAGCCTCACTCGGTCCTCTATGAGCGGGAGAAGAGCGGGGGAGCTGTTTTTT.

The J gene is TRBJ1-4, the V gene TRBV27; D is possibly TRBD1 (5 bases). The CDR3 extends over 15 amino acids. Trimming removed 5 bases at V and 6 bases at J, with 16 bases between. The germline gives CDR1 MNHEY, CDR2 SMNVEV (reference sequence). CDR3 in amino acids: CASSPAGGRDEKLFF. For the CDR3, the DNA is TGTGCCAGCAGTCCCGCGGGGGGAAGGGATGAAAAACTGTTTTTT.

There are a few counts of this clone. The rearrangement links TRBV6-1 to TRBJ1-5; TRBD1 matches 9 bases. CDR3 size: 15 residues. CDR1 is MNHNS and CDR2 is SASEGT in the germline V gene. The V and J ends lost 4 bases and 6 bases, in that order; junction bases with no gene match: 7. The CDR3 loop is CASSGEQGARQPQHF. The CDR3 region has the DNA TGTGCCAGCAGTGGGGAACAGGGGGCGCGTCAGCCCCAGCATTTT.